These 30 T cell receptor beta chains share one sample of origin, sequenced in a study of tumor-infiltrating lymphocytes in oesophageal squamous cell carcinoma. Each CDR3 protein is one row after TCRdb ran MiXCR on the PCR reads. The table lists about 14,000 distinct CDR3 sequences, roughly half of them singletons. The sample comprised blood. Every receptor here comes from a male donor with esophageal squamous cell carcinoma.

This clonotype ranks as medium-sized. This chain links TRBV6-1 with TRBJ2-5; D unresolved. The CDR3 contains 13 residues. V was clipped by 5 bases and J by 4 bases, with 11 bases between them. Germline lookup yields CDR1 MNHNS and CDR2 SASEGT. In DNA form, the CDR3 reads TGTGCCAGCAGTTCAGAGTTTGCAGAGACCCAGTACTTC. Protein: CASSSEFAETQYF.

This clonotype was observed many times. The V call is TRBV5-6, the J call TRBJ2-1, with TRBD2 matching over 8 bases. This CDR3 comprises 15 residues. The trim removed 5 bases at V and 3 bases at J, leaving 7 bases unmatched. The germline gives CDR1 SGHDT, CDR2 YYEEEE. This CDR3 is CASRKLAVSYNEQFF. DNA for the CDR3: TGTGCCAGCAGAAAACTAGCGGTGAGCTACAATGAGCAGTTCTTC.

The chain recombines TRBV7-2 with TRBJ1-2; the D gene is possibly TRBD1 (5 bases). CDR1 is SGHTA, CDR2 FQGNSA, per germline. This CDR3 contains 12 residues. V lost 3 bases and J lost 5, with 7 bases in between. CDR3 bases: TGTGCCAGCAGCTTGGGACCTTATGGCTACACCTTC. As protein: CASSLGPYGYTF.

Details on this clonotype: This may be a read error: a much more frequent sequence differs by one nucleotide. The rearrangement uses TRBV19 and TRBJ2-4; 8 bases agree with TRBD2. The better agreement between TRBJ2-1 and the DNA end casts doubt on the J call. The CDR3 extends over 19 amino acids. CDR1 is LNHDA and CDR2 is SQIVND in the germline V gene (reference sequence). CDR3 protein: CAKVKGKLSGRIRQETQFF. DNA for the CDR3: TGTGCCAAGGTCAAAGGTAAACTGAGCGGGAGAATCCGCCAAGAGACCCAGTTCTTC.

This clonotype has ten or more counts. This rearrangement joins TRBV6-1 to TRBJ1-6; no clear D gene. Trimming took 2 bases from V and 7 from J, leaving 9 bases between them. CDR1 is MNHNS and CDR2 is SASEGT in the germline V gene. This CDR3 is built from 14 residues. The DNA of the CDR3 is TGTGCCAGCAGTGAATCCGGGGAAAATTCACCCCTCCACTTT. This translates into CASSESGENSPLHF.

This clonotype was recorded many times. The chain uses TRBV11-2 and TRBJ2-1; unclear D gene. The CDR3 loop spans 14 amino acids. Per germline, CDR1 SGHAT and CDR2 FQNNGV. V was cut by 0 bases and J by 10 bases, with 13 bases left in between. The CDR3 sequence is CASSLDAQDAEQFF. CDR3 nucleotide sequence: TGTGCCAGCAGCTTAGATGCCCAGGACGCGGAGCAGTTCTTC.

This clonotype was counted ten times or more. The J gene is TRBJ2-7, the V gene TRBV5-1, with D perhaps matching TRBD1 (6 bases). This CDR3 contains 14 residues. In germline, CDR1 is SGHRS, CDR2 YFSETQ. The ends were cut back, 0 bases at V and 3 bases at J, with 10 bases in the middle. The CDR3 DNA is TGCGCCAGCAGCTTGGGGACAGACATCTACGAGCAGTACTTC. Translated: CASSLGTDIYEQYF.

V and J are TRBV6-6 and TRBJ2-6, with D uncertain. The J call is uncertain, as TRBJ2-7 better fits the DNA end. In germline, CDR1 is MNHNY, CDR2 SVGAGI (reference sequence). The CDR3 spans 14 residues. Here the CDR3 reads CASTSQRPPYEQYF. DNA for the CDR3: TGTGCCAGCACATCCCAGCGACCTCCTTACGAGCAGTACTTC.

At least ten counts were recorded for this clonotype. The chain employs TRBV28 and TRBJ2-1; 11 bases match TRBD2. CDR1 and CDR2 (germline): MDHEN, SYDVKM. The CDR3 length is 15 residues. Trimming took 5 bases from V and 6 from J; bases not matched to a gene: 6. The CDR3 nucleotides read TGTGCCAGCAGTACCCTAGCGGGAGGACTCAATGAGCAGTTCTTC. Protein product: CASSTLAGGLNEQFF.

The rearrangement uses TRBV5-5 and TRBJ1-3, with no clear D. This CDR3 spans 16 amino acids. Between the trimmed V and J ends, which lost 0 bases and 0 bases, there was a span of 10 bases. The germline V gene encodes CDR1 SGHKS and CDR2 YYEKEE (reference sequence). The CDR3 DNA reads as TGTGCCAGCAGCTTGGTGAGGGCATCCTCTGGAAACACCATATATTTT. Translated, it gives CASSLVRASSGNTIYF. Combining the CDR3 with reference TRBV5-5 and TRBJ1-3 gives the whole variable domain DAGVTQSPTHLIKTRGQQVTLRCSPISGHKSVSWYQQVLGQGPQFIFQYYEKEERGRGNFPDRFSARQFPNYSSELNVNALLLGDSALYLCASSLVRASSGNTIYFGEGSWLTVV.

On this clonotype itself: One junction end does not reproduce the germline sequence, and a read error may be involved. The chain uses TRBV28 and TRBJ2-7; D remains ambiguous. CDR3 size: 14 residues. Germline CDR1 and CDR2: MDHEN and SYDVKM. The CDR3 DNA is TGTGCCAGCAGTTCCGGCGGCCGCACAGATACGCAGTGCTTC. Amino acid sequence: CASSSGGRTDTQCF.

The genes are TRBV27 and TRBJ2-1, with D tentatively TRBD2 (6 bases). This CDR3 region has 14 residues. The germline V and J ends were trimmed by 4 bases and 13 bases, with 20 bases remaining between them. In germline, CDR1 is MNHEY, CDR2 SMNVEV (reference sequence). DNA of the CDR3: TGTGCCAGCAGTTCCGGGACTGCCACGGGGACCCAGTTCTTC. Its translation: CASSSGTATGTQFF.

The chain recombines TRBV6-2 or TRBV6-3 with TRBJ2-5; D gene ambiguous. The DNA end is more similar to TRBJ2-7, so the J call may be wrong. The germline gives CDR1 MNHEY, CDR2 SVGEGT. The CDR3 contains 12 residues. As DNA, the CDR3 is TGTGCCAGCAGTGAATCCGGCTACGAGCAGTACTTC. This translates into CASSESGYEQYF.

This chain uses TRBV5-3 with TRBJ2-7; D may correspond to TRBD1 or TRBD2 (5 bases each). Gene TRBJ2-1 matches the end of the DNA better, so the J call may be wrong. TRBV5-3 belongs to the ORF category, with a function that is uncertain. The CDR3 covers 12 residues. The CDR3 protein is CASSADWGEQFF. CDR3 in DNA: TGTGCCAGCAGCGCGGACTGGGGGGAGCAGTTCTTC.

The rearrangement joins TRBV7-2 to TRBJ2-1; perhaps TRBD2 as D (6 bases). The J call could be wrong; TRBJ2-7 is a better fit for the DNA end. Germline loops: CDR1 SGHTA, CDR2 FQGNSA. The CDR3 consists of 17 residues. The CDR3 bases are TGTGCCAGCAGCTTAAATTTTGTGACTAGGGCCTACAATGAGCAGTACTTC. It encodes CASSLNFVTRAYNEQYF.

This clonotype is classed as medium-sized. The chain carries TRBV14 and TRBJ2-7; 7 nucleotides agree with TRBD2. The CDR3 is 19 residues long. The V gene's germline CDR1 is SGHDN and CDR2 FVKESK. V was clipped by 0 bases and J by 0 bases; unmatched bases: 14. CDR3 DNA: TGTGCCAGCAGCCAAGATGCCCCCTTTGGGAGCGGGGTCTCCTACGAGCAGTACTTC. Its translation is CASSQDAPFGSGVSYEQYF.

V and J are TRBV12-3 or TRBV12-4 and TRBJ2-7; 11 positions match TRBD2. The CDR3 extends over 14 amino acids. V dropped 5 bases and J dropped 7; count of bases not matched to a gene: 7. DNA for the CDR3: TGTGCCAGCAGTCCGGGACTAGCGGAAGGGGAGCAGTACTTC. The encoded protein is CASSPGLAEGEQYF.

This clonotype was recorded at least ten times. The chain has TRBV7-9 and TRBJ2-1; 14 bases agree with TRBD2. The J call is uncertain, as TRBJ2-7 better fits the DNA end. Germline values: CDR1 SEHNR, CDR2 FQNEAQ (reference sequence). The CDR3 totals 18 residues. CDR3 in amino acids: CASSRTSGRTSSYNEQYF. The CDR3 DNA sequence: TGTGCCAGCAGCCGGACTAGCGGGAGGACGAGCTCCTACAATGAGCAGTACTTC.

The chain uses TRBV24-1 and TRBJ2-7; D not certain. Germline assignment: CDR1 KGHDR and CDR2 SFDVKD. The CDR3 consists of 15 residues. Trimming stripped 2 bases from V and 2 bases from J, with 12 bases between. The CDR3 region has the DNA TGTGCCACCAGTGATTCCATCGGACGGACCTACGAGCAGTACTTC. This codes for CATSDSIGRTYEQYF.

This chain joins TRBV7-2 and TRBJ1-4; tentatively, D is TRBD1 (6 bases). Germline CDR1 is SGHTA and CDR2 is FQGNSA. Trimming left V 1 base short and J 4 bases short, with 10 bases between. The CDR3 sequence is 15 residues long. The CDR3 coding sequence is TGTGCCAGCAGCTTAGTAAACAGGGATAATGAAAAACTGTTTTTT. This sequence encodes CASSLVNRDNEKLFF.

This clonotype was picked up a small number of times. Possible read error: a much larger clone is one base away. This sequence joins TRBV28 and TRBJ2-7, with D possibly matching TRBD2 (5 bases). Germline V gene sequence: CDR1 MDHEN, CDR2 SYDVKM. Trimming removed 5 bases from V and 7 bases from J, with 9 bases in between. The CDR3 has 11 residues. The CDR3 nucleotides read TGTGCCAGCAGTGACTACAATGAGCAGTACTTC. This encodes CASSDYNEQYF. The full variable domain, with the rest looked up from reference TRBV28 and TRBJ2-7, is DVKVTQSSRYLVKRTGEKVFLECVQDMDHENMFWYRQDPGLGLRLIYFSYDVKMKEKGDIPEGYSVSREKKERFSLILESASTNQTSMYLCASSDYNEQYFGPGTRLTVT.

Of note for this clonotype: The conserved closing phenylalanine or tryptophan is absent in this CDR3, likely reflecting a read error. The limits of the CDR3 on the DNA are not certain, so only TCRdb's listed CDR3 is given. J is TRBJ2-3 and V is TRBV7-2; TRBD2 reflects the table's D call only, with no check against the DNA. CDR1 and CDR2 from the germline V gene are SGHTA and FQGNSA. The CDR3 contains 21 residues when both ends are counted. The CDR3 region is CASMKSWGASGRRYNEQFFGP.

This rearrangement joins TRBV28 to TRBJ2-5; D is uncertain. The J call may be wrong; the DNA end is better matched by TRBJ2-1. CDR3 length: 11 amino acids. Germline V gives CDR1 MDHEN, CDR2 SYDVKM. CDR3: CASGRLDEQFF. For the CDR3, the DNA is TGTGCCAGCGGACGCTTGGATGAGCAGTTCTTC.

This clonotype was seen ten or more times. V and J are TRBV27 and TRBJ2-1, with a tentative D call TRBD1 (7 bases). The J call may be wrong; the DNA end is better matched by TRBJ2-7. There are 15 residues in the CDR3. Germline values: CDR1 MNHEY, CDR2 SMNVEV (reference sequence). In DNA form, the CDR3 reads TGTGCCAGCAGTTTAAGGGCGGGACAGTCCTACGAGCAGTACTTC. Protein: CASSLRAGQSYEQYF.

This clonotype appeared a few times. The J gene is TRBJ2-5, the V gene TRBV5-1; 11 bases match TRBD1. Gene TRBJ1-2 matches the end of the DNA better, so the J call may be wrong. Germline loops: CDR1 SGHRS, CDR2 YFSETQ. The CDR3 is made up of 16 amino acids. CDR3 sequence reads: CASSFTSGTGGYGYTF. Written as DNA, the CDR3 is TGCGCCAGCAGCTTCACCTCCGGGACAGGGGGCTATGGCTACACCTTC.

This clonotype was observed at least ten times. The V and J genes are TRBV6-1 and TRBJ2-5; 9 nucleotides line up with TRBD1. The CDR3 is 14 residues long. The junction had 12 bases not matched to a gene; V was cut back by 5 bases and J by 11 bases. The germline V gene has CDR1 MNHNS and CDR2 SASEGT. For the CDR3, the DNA is TGTGCCAGCAGTTCACAGGGGGCGCGGAATGAGCAGTACTTC. This encodes CASSSQGARNEQYF.

As regards this clonotype: Just one base apart from a much larger clone, this may be a read error. The genes are TRBV6-4 and TRBJ1-5; a weak D match, TRBD1 (5 bases). CDR3 length: 15 amino acids. Between the trimmed V and J ends, which lost 7 bases and 3 bases, there was a span of 16 bases. Germline loops: CDR1 MRHNA, CDR2 SNTAGT. The CDR3 region has the DNA TGTGCCAGCACCCCCTCCGGGGCCGACAATCAGCCCCAGCATTTT. It codes for CASTPSGADNQPQHF.

This clonotype was found once. The conserved phenylalanine or tryptophan normally closing the CDR3 is absent here, so this likely arose from a read error. Because the CDR3's place on the DNA is in doubt, the DNA is left out and the CDR3 is given as listed by TCRdb. The chain has TRBV28 and TRBJ2-7; the DNA was not used to check the table's D call, TRBD1. The V gene's germline CDR1 is MDHEN and CDR2 SYDVKM. The CDR3 is 17 amino acids long, termini counted. The CDR3 region is CASSLTGTANYGYTFGS.

This clonotype was observed many times. The chain has TRBV10-3 and TRBJ2-1; maybe TRBD2 (5 bases). The J call is uncertain, as TRBJ2-7 better fits the DNA end. Germline V gene sequence: CDR1 ENHRY, CDR2 SYGVKD. There are 20 residues in the CDR3. The CDR3: CAISESPSSWIRGYYNEQYF. The CDR3 coding sequence is TGTGCCATCAGTGAGTCCCCCTCCTCCTGGATCCGAGGGTACTACAATGAGCAGTACTTC.

The chain uses TRBV7-2 and TRBJ2-3; no firm D call. Germline-derived CDR1 and CDR2 are SGHTA and FQGNSA. V lost 10 bases to trimming and J lost 3 bases, with 14 bases between them. The CDR3 spans 13 residues. CDR3 in DNA: TGTGCCACCGTTGAGGCTGTGACAGATACGCAGTATTTT. Its translation: CATVEAVTDTQYF.